These 8 T cell receptor beta chains were sequenced from one sample in a study of T cell repertoires in cytomegalovirus infection. MiXCR, run by TCRdb on the reads, gives a single entry per CDR3 protein. The sample has 570,000 or so distinct CDR3 sequences, around two fifths seen once. Antigen specificity for these receptors is unknown. This specimen was cultured PBMCs, taken from culture after CMV antigen stimulation. Every receptor here comes from a human donor in good health (CMV status not recorded). Some clones in this sample may be carry-over from other donors' samples.

This clonotype was seen a few times. The gene calls are TRBV7-8 and TRBJ2-1, with 9 bases identical to TRBD1. The germline CDR1 and CDR2 sequences are SGHVS and FQNEAQ. This CDR3 has 15 residues. Germline trimming cut 5 bases from V and 7 bases from J; bases unmatched to any gene: 9. The CDR3 spells CASSTPGTGKNEQFF. The CDR3 DNA is TGTGCCAGCAGCACCCCCGGGACAGGGAAAAATGAGCAGTTCTTC.

This clonotype was picked up a small number of times. The chain is built from TRBV7-2 and TRBJ2-2; D might be TRBD1 or TRBD2, each matching 6 bases. In germline, CDR1 is SGHTA, CDR2 FQGNSA. The V gene lost 5 bases and the J gene lost 3 bases, with 34 bases spanning the gap. CDR3 length: 22 amino acids. CDR3 protein: CASSRSVGGRTGTPFYTGELFF. DNA of the CDR3: TGTGCCAGCAGCCGGTCTGTCGGGGGTCGAACCGGGACACCCTTTTACACCGGGGAGCTGTTTTTT.

This rearrangement joins TRBV11-2 to TRBJ2-2; D is ambiguous. This CDR3 contains 14 residues. Trimming took 5 bases from V and 6 from J, leaving 13 bases between them. The germline V gene encodes CDR1 SGHAT and CDR2 FQNNGV. The CDR3 coding sequence is TGTGCCAGCAGCCCGCTCTTCCAGGCCGGGGAGCTGTTTTTT. It is translated as CASSPLFQAGELFF.

The chain links TRBV12-5 to TRBJ2-7; no clear D. Germline CDR1 LGHNT, CDR2 FRNRAP. This CDR3 comprises 17 residues. The germline V and J ends were trimmed by 2 bases and 3 bases, with 20 bases remaining between them. The CDR3 coding sequence is TGTGCTAGTGGTTTGCCAACCCCCCAGTGGTGGGGCTACGAGCAGTACTTC. This sequence encodes CASGLPTPQWWGYEQYF.

The sample holds a few counts of this clonotype. The chain joins TRBV7-2 to TRBJ2-1; D unclear. This CDR3 spans 15 amino acids. V shed 2 bases and J shed 2 bases, with 10 bases lying between them. Germline V lookup: CDR1 SGHTA, CDR2 FQGNSA. The CDR3 nucleotides are TGTGCCAGCAGCTTAAGCCCGCTCGCCTACAATGAGCAGTTCTTC. It yields the protein CASSLSPLAYNEQFF.

Only a few counts were recorded for this clonotype. The chain combines TRBV7-2 with TRBJ1-6; the match to TRBD1 covers 9 bases. Germline CDR1 reads SGHTA; CDR2 reads FQGNSA. The CDR3 is 16 residues long. The V segment lost 1 base and the J segment 9 bases; nucleotides outside the gene matches: 7. The CDR3 DNA is TGTGCCAGCAGCTTAGTAGGGACAGGGAGTCGTTCACCCCTCCACTTT. Translated: CASSLVGTGSRSPLHF.

Notes on this clonotype: The junction departs from the called germline gene at one end, perhaps through a read error. The V call is TRBV7-8, the J call TRBJ2-7; D is unresolved. The length of the CDR3 is 12 residues. CDR1 and CDR2 (germline): SGHVS, FQNEAQ. The DNA of the CDR3 is TGTGCCAGCAGCCCGAGAGTTGGCCAGATGGGCTTC. As protein: CASSPRVGQMGF.

This chain uses TRBV7-2 with TRBJ2-1, with 8 positions matching TRBD1. CDR3 length: 13 amino acids. The V segment lost 6 bases and the J segment 12 bases; nucleotides outside the gene matches: 10. CDR1 and CDR2 from the germline V gene are SGHTA and FQGNSA. In DNA form, the CDR3 reads TGTGCCAGCAGTCTCTCCCAGGGGGCCCTGCAGTTCTTC. Residues: CASSLSQGALQFF.